Here is one TCR beta chain with its context. This sample stems from a study of response to subunit inactivated influenza vaccine. The V end lost 0 bases, the J end lost 2 bases, and 14 bases lay between the germline ends. The CDR3 length is 17 residues. TCRdb processed the RT-PCR reads anew with MiXCR; each CDR3 protein has one entry. The sample shows 280,000 or so distinct CDR3 sequences, around a fifth of them seen only once. V usage is TRBV12-3 or TRBV12-4 and J usage is TRBJ2-1; no firm D call. The TCR sequence derives from a man between 50 and 69 years old who received an inactivated influenza vaccine. Material: PBMCs from blood, obtained less than 22 months after vaccination. The CDR3 is CASSLALVDRAYNEQFF. DNA for the CDR3: TGTGCCAGCAGTTTAGCGCTCGTGGATAGGGCCTACAATGAGCAGTTCTTC.